These T cell receptor beta chains were read from a single sample in a study of shared clonotypes between healthy human individuals. Assay used: immunoSEQ multiplex PCR; TCRdb lists only in-frame clones, some missing. The table lists around 600,000 clones, 95% of them singletons. The sequenced sample was naive CD8+ T cells sorted from blood. These receptors all come from a woman aged 25 to 39 in good health. Both conserved end residues are part of each CDR3. Fields, in order: J gene, clone size, V gene, D gene, CDR3 length, CDR3 protein, CDR3 DNA. The D gene is left open where the match is weak. Expanded clones are given a class, and other clones once, few, many or no size at all.

>TRBJ2-7|.|TRBV7-9|.|12
CASGGGLPEQYF
TGTGCCAGCGGGGGGGGGCTCCCCGAGCAGTACTTC
>TRBJ2-2|once|TRBV7-3|.|14
CASSFRGNTGELFF
TGTGCCAGCAGCTTTCGGGGTAACACCGGGGAGCTGTTTTTT
>TRBJ1-3|.|TRBV5-1|TRBD1|17
CASSTGTGPSSGNTIYF
TGCGCCAGCAGCACGGGGACAGGCCCGAGCTCTGGAAACACCATATATTTT
>TRBJ2-7|.|TRBV27|.|15
CASSLAGTPSYEQYF
TGTGCCAGCAGTTTAGCGGGGACACCCTCCTACGAGCAGTACTTC
>TRBJ2-2|.|TRBV5-1|.|11
CASSFGGELFF
TGCGCCAGCAGCTTCGGCGGGGAGCTGTTTTTT
>TRBJ1-1|.|TRBV4-1|.|14
CASSHRVSNTEAFF
TGCGCCAGCAGCCACCGGGTTTCGAACACTGAAGCTTTCTTT
>TRBJ2-7|.|TRBV7-8|.|16
CASSLRAGAVSYEQYF
TGTGCCAGCAGCTTACGGGCAGGGGCTGTCTCCTACGAGCAGTACTTC
>TRBJ2-1|once|TRBV6-4|.|12
CASRIPRDEQFF
TGTGCCAGCAGGATACCGCGGGATGAGCAGTTCTTC
>TRBJ1-1|.|TRBV5-4|.|13
CASSLSGGSEAFF
TGTGCCAGCAGCTTAAGTGGGGGCTCTGAAGCTTTCTTT
>TRBJ1-1|.|TRBV28|.|13
CASSLGQLTEAFF
TGTGCCAGCAGCCTAGGACAGCTCACTGAAGCTTTCTTT
>TRBJ2-7|once|TRBV5-1|.|14
CASSLVDPAYEQYF
TGCGCCAGCAGCTTGGTTGACCCAGCCTACGAGCAGTACTTC
>TRBJ2-5|.|TRBV9|.|14
CASSLGWGSETQYF
TGTGCCAGCAGCCTAGGTTGGGGCTCAGAGACCCAGTACTTC
>TRBJ2-7|few|TRBV15|TRBD2|15
CATSTEGVSGNEQYF
TGTGCCACCAGCACAGAAGGTGTTAGCGGGAACGAGCAGTACTTC
>TRBJ1-1|.|TRBV10-1|TRBD1|15
CASSEIVDRGTEAFF
TGCGCCAGCAGTGAGATAGTGGACAGGGGAACTGAAGCTTTCTTT
>TRBJ2-7|.|TRBV9|.|14
CASSPGGTSYEQYF
TGTGCCAGCAGCCCCGGGGGCACCTCCTACGAGCAGTACTTC
>TRBJ2-7|.|TRBV28|.|15
CASVGVGPPTYEQYF
TGTGCCAGTGTGGGTGTGGGCCCCCCGACTTACGAGCAGTACTTC
>TRBJ1-1|.|TRBV7-6|.|12
CASGFSNTEAFF
TGTGCCAGCGGATTTTCGAACACTGAAGCTTTCTTT
>TRBJ1-3|.|TRBV6-1|.|15
CASSEGTVSGNTIYF
TGTGCCAGCAGTGAAGGGACGGTCTCTGGAAACACCATATATTTT
>TRBJ2-7|.|TRBV27|.|13
CASSLYPSYEQYF
TGTGCCAGCAGTTTATATCCGTCCTACGAGCAGTACTTC
>TRBJ2-7|.|TRBV7-8|TRBD1|13
CASSPDRGYEQYF
TGTGCCAGCAGCCCGGACAGGGGTTACGAGCAGTACTTC